This TCR beta chain emerged from a study of cytomegalovirus exposure and HLA in healthy donors (dated by TCRdb to the late 2010s). Looking at the study overall: In an earlier analysis of roughly 590 of the donors, 276 Gb of sequence data and 100 million or so unique TCR beta sequences from about 180 million T cells were reported. All discovery cohort repertoires had been generated on a single sequencing platform. Genome-wide SNP genotypes for about 65% of the 666 donors were used in a later genetic analysis, which treated that subset as a discovery cohort. Along with the roughly 700-subject first cohort, a separate validation cohort of approximately 110 different subjects was used. Among 300 to 450 genotyped donors of the cohort, an average of approximately 230,000 unique TCR beta nucleotide sequences were sequenced per donor, roughly 20% of them non-productive. Rather than drawing on any new phenotypic data, the later analysis identified candidate immune exposures from TCR beta sequences and the way those sequences occurred across donors. To predict cytomegalovirus infection status, the study brought together high-throughput TCR immunosequencing, statistical association of individual TCRs with disease status, and machine learning. The T cell repertoires of some 670 subjects were profiled by immunosequencing and related to cytomegalovirus serostatus. Approximately 330 gigabases of sequencing data and around 90 million unique TCR sequences made up an early release that covered 500 to 650 HLA-typed donors. Class I and class II HLA loci were covered by the typing at four-digit resolution. Because of strong linkage in the cohort, four or five DR-DQ haplotypes were treated as single units for association and clustering. Donor age, sex, ethnicity and CMV serostatus were collected together with the repertoire data. The number of typed donors differed by locus: about 620-640 for A, B, C, DRB1 and DQB1; 522 for DQA1; approximately 600 for DPA1; and 450 to 480 for DPB1. To study patterns of TCR occurrence, a later analysis re-analyzed previously published TCR beta repertoires from 666 donors and added high-resolution HLA genotyping. An earlier analysis of around 580 of the donors used high-throughput TCR beta sequencing to judge whether each TCR beta V gene segment behaved as functional or pseudogenic. The study aimed to test whether signatures of past pathogen exposure could be identified by cataloging public T cell receptors. Of the roughly 390 genotyped donors, roughly 80% fell in the genetic ancestry cluster associated with self-reported Caucasian donors.

Libraries were built with the immunoSEQ multiplex PCR assay. The multiplex PCR relied on a mix of 60 forward primers for TCR Vbeta segments and 13 reverse primers for TCR Jbeta segments. The CDR3 region of rearranged TCR beta genes was amplified from genomic DNA by a multiplex PCR assay. The Illumina HiSeq System was used to sequence the amplified TCR beta libraries as 87-base-pair reads. The original methods were these. In a later analysis, roughly 80 million unique TCR beta chains were counted across the 650 to 700 repertoires, and roughly 11 million of these chains were shared by at least two donors. A nearest-neighbor algorithm error-corrected the raw reads and collapsed the reads into unique sequences, merging closely related sequences to remove PCR and sequencing errors. Alignment of CDR3 sequences to IMGT reference sequences was used to assign V, D and J gene segments. For a sequence to be retained, a match of at least six nucleotides to both a V gene segment and a J gene segment was required. A rearrangement counted as productive if the CDR3 had no stop codons and remained in frame with V and J, and every other rearrangement counted as non-productive. CDR3 was defined by IMGT convention, running from the second conserved V-encoded cysteine to the conserved J-encoded phenylalanine. The earlier analysis of 587 of the donors excluded sequences that lacked an unambiguous match to a single V gene segment. An earlier analysis of 587 of the donors classified V segments as functional when productive rearrangements were above 56.7% and as segregating when the standard deviation between donors was above 5%. A statistical classification framework was built to diagnose cytomegalovirus status from the catalog of TCR beta chain sequences. In a later analysis, V and J genes were assigned by comparing TCR nucleotide sequences against IMGT/GENE-DB human TR gene sequences. The TCRdist pipeline was used in a later analysis to assign CDR3 sequences and most-parsimonious VDJ recombination scenarios. In a later analysis, each TCR beta chain was defined by its CDR3 amino acid sequence together with its V-gene family, and reads without a unique V-gene family were excluded. As a way to deal with suspected cross-contamination and a sequencing artifact, a later analysis dropped 450 to 700 nucleotide sequences that were highly shared and had low generation probability. A later analysis calculated a clonal expansion index for each public chain from normalized within-repertoire ranks of inferred template counts. In a later analysis, generation probabilities were computed with a VDJ recombination model fitted to out-of-frame rearrangements, and the resulting probabilities were checked against IGoR. In a later analysis, TCR-TCR, TCR-HLA and TCR-CMV co-occurrence was scored with hypergeometric tests, and a repertoire-size bias correction was applied to TCR pairs. A later analysis estimated false discovery rates by permuting HLA or CMV assignments 20 times. In a later analysis, co-occurring TCRs were grouped using DBSCAN, and TCRdist sequence similarity was added for clustering within HLA-allele-positive subsets. Co-occurrence clustering excluded repertoires with fewer than 30,000 or more than 120,000 public chains, plus five with anomalous nucleotide sharing. In its TCRdb copy, this immuneACCESS table keeps in-frame sequences only and misses some clones. Where compared with another copy, unresolved V genes explain less than half of these, and the others have no known cause. The V and J calls and the clone size are those of that table, but D and trimming were determined from the DNA. Counted in this sample were 150,000 or so clones; approximately 80% of them appeared once. The top ten constitute under 2% of the sample.

In total, roughly 710 healthy bone marrow donors made up the cohort. All cohort members were sampled while nominally healthy, although unrecorded immune exposures were likely present. The donor tested CMV seronegative and was one of the 352 seronegative cohort members. Each donor provided a peripheral blood sample, and peripheral blood mononuclear cells were used for TCR beta sequencing. Genomic DNA extraction from the blood cell samples was performed with the Qiagen DNeasy Blood Extraction Kit. General conclusions and limits of the study: Assigning TCR associations to individual alleles was difficult when HLA alleles, especially DR and DQ, strongly co-occurred. The presence/absence analyses assumed that sequencing depth was roughly uniform across donors, and that assumption may not be true. According to a later analysis, TCR association rates differed among HLA loci, with DRB1 alleles showing the most associated TCRs and HLA-C alleles showing the fewest. According to the authors, the approach could potentially be generalized to other disease states and immunological phenotypes. Because some donors lacked HLA typing at each locus, the association tests relied only on the typed subset. Three of the identified cytomegalovirus-associated TCR beta chains were confirmed in vitro to be specific for cytomegalovirus antigens. Linkage disequilibrium might explain the correlated functional status among segregating V segments, but an unknown experimental factor could not be ruled out. The cohort was sequenced for TCR beta chains only, and without alpha or paired-chain data the features that could be detected were limited. In both the original and validation cohorts, the classifier was reported to diagnose cytomegalovirus status with high specificity and sensitivity. In a later genetic analysis, a missense DCLRE1C variant was associated with V-gene and J-gene trimming of TCR beta chains, and the association was replicated in an independent cohort. Broadly in line with IMGT annotations, most TCR beta V segments showed up in productive rearrangements about 87% or about 30% of the time in an earlier analysis of 450 to 600 of the donors. The study listed approximately 150 TCR beta chains as associated with cytomegalovirus. A further reported finding was that TCR beta sequences accurately predicted the HLA-A and HLA-B alleles for most subjects in the first cohort. Because counts were too low, seventeen rarely observed V segments, including chromosome 9 orphons, were excluded from the earlier analysis of 587 of the donors. In a later analysis, HLA-associated TCR beta chains were found to be more clonally expanded and to have lower generation probabilities than equally common non-associated chains. For the cohort, immune exposure information was limited to CMV serostatus. A later analysis found that most CMV-associated TCR beta chains appeared HLA-restricted, with HLA associations seemingly driven largely by CMV exposure. Specific HLA alleles were associated with 15,000 to 20,000 TCR beta sequences at a false discovery rate of 0.05 in a later analysis. The sequencing pipeline was judged likely to have produced a cluster of highly shared sequence variants as a technical artifact. Across donors, most TCR sequences were observed very rarely, whereas some public TCRs were present in many individuals. In a later genetic analysis, fewer N-insertions in productive TCRs were reported among donors in an Asian-associated ancestry cluster than the roughly 640-donor mean. In a later analysis, several top co-occurrence clusters were reported to appear linked to parvovirus B19, influenza, CMV and Epstein-Barr virus.

This clone was recorded only once. What antigen it recognizes has not been identified. One base away there is no much larger clone; base qualities are not given. Sequencing used PBMCs. The receptor's source is a woman aged 30 to 39 in good health and CMV-seronegative.

The nucleotide sequence reads TGTGCCAGCAGCTTATGGGCAGCCGTCTATACGCAGTATTTT. The resulting protein is CASSLWAAVYTQYF. This chain joins TRBV7-2 to TRBJ2-3, with no D gene named confidently. Relative to germline, V is 2 bases shorter and J is 7 bases shorter, with 13 bases between their ends. From the cysteine up to the phenylalanine, the CDR3 has a length of 14 residues. The sequence is cut down to CDR3 DNA, 42 bases in frame from base 1. CDR1 and CDR2, per the germline V gene, are SGHTA and FQGNSA.